Given below is one T cell receptor beta chain in context. Its antigen remains unknown. MiXCR, applied by TCRdb to the reads, yields one record per CDR3 protein. There are some 62,000 distinct CDR3 sequences in the sample; roughly a fifth occur only once, and more than 65% lies in the top ten. This CDR3 has 19 amino acids. Trimming at V came to 2 bases and at J to 2 bases, leaving 11 bases not matched to a gene. These data are taken from a study of T cell repertoires in cytomegalovirus infection. Study-level information: CMV epitopes, recently identified HLA-C-restricted and well-studied HLA-B-restricted, were used. Public TCR beta signatures were indicative of both CMV infection and a matching HLA type. Study observations and caveats: Using cumulative public TCR beta family frequency, the authors identified those who carried CMV together with the relevant HLA. CMV-specific TCR beta clonotypes restricted by HLA-C dominated the ex vivo response.

The sample here was CD8+ T cells from cultured PBMCs, taken from culture after CMV antigen stimulation. The sequence derives from a human donor in good health (CMV status not recorded). Some clones in this sample may be carry-over from other donors' samples. The gene calls are TRBV12-3 or TRBV12-4 and TRBJ2-3; the match to TRBD2 covers 12 bases. CDR3 residues: CASSLFLRRLAGATDTQYF. CDR3 sequence (DNA): TGTGCCAGCAGTTTATTTTTGCGACGACTAGCGGGGGCCACAGATACGCAGTATTTT.